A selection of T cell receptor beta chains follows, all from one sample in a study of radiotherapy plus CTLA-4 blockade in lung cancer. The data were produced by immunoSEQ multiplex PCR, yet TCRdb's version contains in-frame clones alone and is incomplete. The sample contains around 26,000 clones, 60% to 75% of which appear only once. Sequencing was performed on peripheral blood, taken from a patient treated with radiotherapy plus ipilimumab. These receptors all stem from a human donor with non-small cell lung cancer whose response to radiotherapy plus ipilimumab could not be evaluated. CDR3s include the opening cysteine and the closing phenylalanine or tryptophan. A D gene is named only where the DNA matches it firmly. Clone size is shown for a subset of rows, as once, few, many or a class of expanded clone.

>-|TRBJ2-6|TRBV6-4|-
TGTGCCAGCAGTACACGCCATGACTCTTCTGGGGCCAACGTCCTGACTTTC
CASSTRHDSSGANVLTF
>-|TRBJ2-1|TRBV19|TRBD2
TGTGCCGCGGCTCGGGAAGCGGGAGGGCCTCGGAATGAGCAGTTCTTC
CAAAREAGGPRNEQFF
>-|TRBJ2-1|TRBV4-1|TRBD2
TGCGCCAGCAGCCAATTGATACTAGCGGGAGGGAGCTCCTACAATGAGCAGTTCTTC
CASSQLILAGGSSYNEQFF
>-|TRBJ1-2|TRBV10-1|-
TGCGCCAGCAGTGTATCAGGGTCCTATGGCTACACCTTC
CASSVSGSYGYTF
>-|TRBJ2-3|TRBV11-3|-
TGTGCCAGCAGCTTAGCCGGAACTAACACAGATACGCAGTATTTT
CASSLAGTNTDTQYF
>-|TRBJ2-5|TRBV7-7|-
TGTGCTAGCAGCCCGGACTTACAAGAGACCCAGTACTTC
CASSPDLQETQYF
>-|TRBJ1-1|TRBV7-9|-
TGTGCCAGCAGCTTAATCGACACTGAAGCTTTCTTT
CASSLIDTEAFF
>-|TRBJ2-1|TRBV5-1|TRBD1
TGCGCCAGCAGCTGGACAGGGCGCAATGAGCAGTTCTTC
CASSWTGRNEQFF
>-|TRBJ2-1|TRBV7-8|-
TGTGCCAGCAGCTTCTATTCCAACGCGTACAATGAGCAGTTCTTC
CASSFYSNAYNEQFF
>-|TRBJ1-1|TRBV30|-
TGTGCCTGGAGGAGACAGAGGAACACTGAAGCTTTCTTT
CAWRRQRNTEAFF
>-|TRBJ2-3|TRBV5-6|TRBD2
TGTGCCAGCAGCACGGGACTAGCGGAAATCACAGATACGCAGTATTTT
CASSTGLAEITDTQYF
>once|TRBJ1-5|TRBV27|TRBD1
TGTGCCAGCTCCGTAGTTGACAGGGACCCTAGGCAGCCCCAGCATTTT
CASSVVDRDPRQPQHF
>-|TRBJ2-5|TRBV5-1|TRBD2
TGCGCCAGCAGCCCGGGGTGGACTAGCGGGAAGTTGGAGACCCAGTACTTC
CASSPGWTSGKLETQYF
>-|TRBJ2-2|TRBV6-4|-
TGTGCCAGCAGTGAATCGTGGAACACCGGGGAGCTGTTTTTT
CASSESWNTGELFF
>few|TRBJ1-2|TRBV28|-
TGTGCCAGCACCACCGGGGGGGGTTGGGGCTACACCTTC
CASTTGGGWGYTF
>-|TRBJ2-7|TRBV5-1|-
TGCGCCAGCAGCTTCAGGGGCTTTTATTCCGACGAGCAGTACTTC
CASSFRGFYSDEQYF
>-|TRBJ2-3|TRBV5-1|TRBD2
TGCGCCAGCAGCTTGACGACTAGCGGGAGGGGACTCCTAAGCACAGATACGCAGTATTTT
CASSLTTSGRGLLSTDTQYF
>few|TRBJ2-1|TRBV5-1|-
TGCGCCAGCAGCTTTGAGGGCCCCAATGAGCAGTTCTTC
CASSFEGPNEQFF
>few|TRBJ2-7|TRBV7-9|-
TGTGCCAGCAGCCGCGGGACAGAGACCTACGAGCAGTACTTC
CASSRGTETYEQYF
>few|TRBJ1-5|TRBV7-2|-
TGTGCCAGCAGCCGGCCACTAGGTAATCAGCCCCAGCATTTT
CASSRPLGNQPQHF
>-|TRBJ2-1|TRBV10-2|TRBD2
TGCGCCGTATCAGGGACTAGCGAGATCGATGAGCAGTTCTTC
CAVSGTSEIDEQFF
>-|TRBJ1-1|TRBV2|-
TGTGCCAGCAGGGTTCGGCAGGGAGGTACTGAAGCTTTCTTT
CASRVRQGGTEAFF
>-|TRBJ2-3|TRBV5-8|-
TGTGCCAGCAGCTTGGCGATTCAGGGTGATACGCAGTATTTT
CASSLAIQGDTQYF
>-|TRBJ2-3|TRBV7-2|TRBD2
TGTGCCAGCAGCGCTGGAACTAGCGGGTTTTCAGATACGCAGTATTTT
CASSAGTSGFSDTQYF
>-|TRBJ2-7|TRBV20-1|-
TGCAGTGCGCAAAGCGTCTACGAGCAGTACTTC
CSAQSVYEQYF
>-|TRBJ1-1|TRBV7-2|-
TGTGCCAGCAGCCTGTCGGGGGGGCATACTGAAGCTTTCTTT
CASSLSGGHTEAFF
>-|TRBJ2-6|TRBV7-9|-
TGTGCCAGCAGCTTAGAAGGTCGGGGCTCTGGGGCCAACGTCCTGACTTTC
CASSLEGRGSGANVLTF
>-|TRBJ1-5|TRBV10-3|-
TGTGCCATCAGTGAAGGCCCGGGTGCTCAGCCCCAGCATTTT
CAISEGPGAQPQHF
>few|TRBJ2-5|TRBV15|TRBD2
TGTGCCACCAGCAGAGTTTTAGGTGTGGCTAGCGGGAGATCTGGAGAGCAGTACTTC
CATSRVLGVASGRSGEQYF
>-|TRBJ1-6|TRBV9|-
TGTGCCAGCAGCGTAGGCTGGGGCTCACCCCTCCACTTT
CASSVGWGSPLHF
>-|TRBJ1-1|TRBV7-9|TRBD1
TGTGCCAGCAGCTCACCAGGGACAGGGCGAGCTTTCTTT
CASSSPGTGRAFF
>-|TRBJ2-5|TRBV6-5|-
TGTGCCCGTACCGCAGCGGGCCTTGGGGAGACCCAGTACTTC
CARTAAGLGETQYF
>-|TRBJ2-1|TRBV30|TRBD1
TGTGCCTGGAGTGTACAGGGGGATGAGCAGTTCTTC
CAWSVQGDEQFF
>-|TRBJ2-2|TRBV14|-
TGTGCCAGCAGCCAAGTAGTACCACCAAGCGGGGAGCTGTTTTTT
CASSQVVPPSGELFF
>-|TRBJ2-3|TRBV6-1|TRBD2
TGTGCCAGCAGTGGAAAAAGGGGGACTAGCGGGAGAGATGATACGCAGTATTTT
CASSGKRGTSGRDDTQYF
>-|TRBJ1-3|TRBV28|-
TGTGCCAGCAGTTCCATGGGCTCCTCTGGAAACACCATATATTTT
CASSSMGSSGNTIYF
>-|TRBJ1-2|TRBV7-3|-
TGTGCCAGCAGCTCTGGAGGACTAAGAACCTTC
CASSSGGLRTF
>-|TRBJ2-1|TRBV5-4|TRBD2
TGTGCCAGCAGCGCGGGACTAGCGGTGGAGAATGAGCAGTTCTTC
CASSAGLAVENEQFF
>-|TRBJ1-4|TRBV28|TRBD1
TGTGCCAGCAGCGACAGGGATGAAAAACTGTTTTTT
CASSDRDEKLFF
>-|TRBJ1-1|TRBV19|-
TGTGCCAGTACTTGGAACACTGAAGCTTTCTTT
CASTWNTEAFF
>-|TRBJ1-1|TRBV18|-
TGTGCCAGCTCACCAGCCGGTGTGAACACTGAAGCTTTCTTT
CASSPAGVNTEAFF